The T cell receptor (beta chain) under discussion was sequenced for a study of T cell responses to AZD1222 COVID-19 vaccine (dated by TCRdb to the early 2020s). Study-level background: TCR sequencing covered 230 or so trial participants: nearly 210 given two doses of AZD1222 and approximately 25 given two doses of MenACWY control vaccine. Trial participants were enrolled by age into subgroups of 18-55, 56-69 and 70-plus years, and 148, 28 and 57 TCR-sequenced participants, respectively, were included in these subgroups.

With regard to this clone: It has no known antigen specificity. No per-base quality is available; no much larger clone lies one base away.

The CDR3 holds 15 amino acids from the cysteine to the phenylalanine. Only CDR3 DNA remains: 45 bases, in frame from the first base. V was cut back by 4 bases and J by 2 bases, leaving a gap of 15 bases between them. CDR1 and CDR2 are drawn from the germline V gene (reference sequence): SGHNT, YYREEE. The label giving this sample's time point can be read as: baseline before first vaccination. The treatment or condition label of this sample denotes: meningococcal conjugate vaccine given as trial control. Samples from vaccinated people were obtained from the UK trials COV001 and COV002, which included a single-blind randomized controlled phase 2/3 trial of AZD1222 (ChAdOx1 nCoV-19) in healthy adults. Trial participant PBMC samples were collected at day 0 and day 28 after the second dose for TCRbeta chain sequencing. The CDR3 regions of human TCRbeta chains were analyzed by immunosequencing. The published analysis was carried out like this. TCRs in the repertoires were compared against a reference library of SARS-CoV-2-specific TCRs that had been generated with the MIRA antigen-specificity platform. Breadth meant the fraction of unique TCRs that were SARS-CoV-2-associated, whereas depth meant the fraction of total T cells that were SARS-CoV-2-associated. Each spike-specific TCR was assigned to its reactive spike region and to a CD4 or CD8 class using the MIRA data. Log10-transformed breadth and depth values were compared by one-way ANOVA with Sidak's multiple comparisons tests. TCRdb limited this immuneACCESS table to in-frame rearrangements with V and J called. A share of clones is missing; checked studies link under half to unresolved V genes, and the rest is unexplained. Clonal size and the V and J genes are those of that table, whereas D and trimming came from the DNA. This sample is represented by 120,000 or so clones; around 91% of them were singletons. The ten largest make up about 4.2% of the sample.

Broader findings and caveats from the paper: Nearly half of unique spike-specific TCRs reportedly recognized epitopes outside regions mutated in the B.1.351 and B.1.1.7 variants. Because no samples from the day 14 peak response were available, repertoires could be characterized only after the peak T cell response. After two AZD1222 doses, both the breadth and the depth of spike-specific TCRs were significantly higher than at day 0 and than in MenACWY recipients. Participants were mostly white British and included more females than males, and it was suggested by the authors that clonal diversity may have been underestimated. The vaccine-associated CD4 TCRs covered the entire spike protein, and the dominant responses fell in regions 160-218 and 743-854. Conclusions about previously exposed vaccinees are limited because only six or seven AZD1222 recipients were SARS-CoV-2 seropositive at baseline. The 56-69-year group was small, and its depth increase did not reach significance, likely because of low power.

This clonotype was sampled from an adult in good health. Here the chain combines TRBV5-4 and TRBJ2-5, with no reliable assignment of the D segment. Specimen: peripheral blood, collected on day 0 of MenACWY control vaccination. The nucleotides are TGTGCCAGCAGCCCAGTGGGCGGAAGTCAAGAGACCCAGTACTTC. Its amino acids are CASSPVGGSQETQYF.